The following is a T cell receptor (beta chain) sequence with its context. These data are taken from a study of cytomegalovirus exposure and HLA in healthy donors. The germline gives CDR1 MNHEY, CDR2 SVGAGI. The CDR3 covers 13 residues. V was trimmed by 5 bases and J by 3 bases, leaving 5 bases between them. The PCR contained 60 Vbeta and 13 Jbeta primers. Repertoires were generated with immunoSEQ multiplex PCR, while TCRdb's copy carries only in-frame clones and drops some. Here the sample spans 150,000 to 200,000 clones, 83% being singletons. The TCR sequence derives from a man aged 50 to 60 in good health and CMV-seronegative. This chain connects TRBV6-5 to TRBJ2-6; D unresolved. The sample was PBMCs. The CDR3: CASSRYGANVLTF. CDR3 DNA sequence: TGTGCCAGCAGTCGCTATGGGGCCAACGTCCTGACTTTC.